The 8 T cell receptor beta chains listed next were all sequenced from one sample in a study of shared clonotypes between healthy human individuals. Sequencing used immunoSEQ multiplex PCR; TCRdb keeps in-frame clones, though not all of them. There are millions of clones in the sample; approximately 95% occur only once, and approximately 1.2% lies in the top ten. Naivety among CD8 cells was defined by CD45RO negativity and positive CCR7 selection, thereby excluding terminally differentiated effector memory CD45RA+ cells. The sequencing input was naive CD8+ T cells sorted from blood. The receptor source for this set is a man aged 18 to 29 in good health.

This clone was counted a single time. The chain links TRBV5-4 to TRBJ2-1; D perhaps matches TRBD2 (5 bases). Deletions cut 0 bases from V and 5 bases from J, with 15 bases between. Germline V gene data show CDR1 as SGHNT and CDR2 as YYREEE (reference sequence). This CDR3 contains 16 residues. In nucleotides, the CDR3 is TGTGCCAGCAGCTTGGTGGATCTAGCATTCGACAATGAGCAGTTCTTC. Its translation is CASSLVDLAFDNEQFF.

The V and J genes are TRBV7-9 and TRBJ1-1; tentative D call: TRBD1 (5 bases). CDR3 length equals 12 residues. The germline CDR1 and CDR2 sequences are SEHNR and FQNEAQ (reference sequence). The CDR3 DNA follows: TGTGCTATTCGGGGGGGAGGCACTGAAGCTTTCTTT. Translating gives CAIRGGGTEAFF.

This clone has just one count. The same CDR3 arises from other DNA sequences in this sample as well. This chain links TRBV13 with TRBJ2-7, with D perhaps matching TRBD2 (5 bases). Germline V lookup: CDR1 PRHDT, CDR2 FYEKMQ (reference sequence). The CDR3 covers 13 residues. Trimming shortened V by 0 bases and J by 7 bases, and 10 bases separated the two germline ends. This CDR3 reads CASSLGFPGEQYF. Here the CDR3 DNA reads TGTGCCAGCAGCTTAGGTTTCCCGGGGGAGCAGTACTTC.

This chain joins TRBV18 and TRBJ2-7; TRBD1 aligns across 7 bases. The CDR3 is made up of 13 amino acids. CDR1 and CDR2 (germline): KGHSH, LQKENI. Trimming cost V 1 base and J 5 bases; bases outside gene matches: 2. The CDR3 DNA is TGTGCCAGCTCACCACAGGGGGCTGACGAGCAGTACTTC. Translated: CASSPQGADEQYF. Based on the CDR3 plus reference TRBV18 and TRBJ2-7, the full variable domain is NAGVMQNPRHLVRRRGQEARLRCSPMKGHSHVYWYRQLPEEGLKFMVYLQKENIIDESGMPKERFSAEFPKEGPSILRIQQVVRGDSAAYFCASSPQGADEQYFGPGTRLTVT.

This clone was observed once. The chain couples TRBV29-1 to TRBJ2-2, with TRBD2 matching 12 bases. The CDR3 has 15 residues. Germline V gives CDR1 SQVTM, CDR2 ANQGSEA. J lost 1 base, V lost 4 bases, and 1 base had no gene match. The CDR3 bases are TGCAGCGTTGTGGGACTAGCGGGGAACACCGGGGAGCTGTTTTTT. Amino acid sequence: CSVVGLAGNTGELFF.

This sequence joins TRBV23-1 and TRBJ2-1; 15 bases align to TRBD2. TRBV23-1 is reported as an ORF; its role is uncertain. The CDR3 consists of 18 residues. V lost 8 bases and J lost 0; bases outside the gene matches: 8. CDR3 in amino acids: CASPPGTSGRSSYNEQFF. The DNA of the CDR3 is TGCGCCAGCCCTCCCGGGACTAGCGGGAGGAGCTCCTACAATGAGCAGTTCTTC.

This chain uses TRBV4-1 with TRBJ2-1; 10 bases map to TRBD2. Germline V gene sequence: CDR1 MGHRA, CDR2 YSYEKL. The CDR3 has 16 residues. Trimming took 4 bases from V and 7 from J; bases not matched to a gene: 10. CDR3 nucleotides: TGCGCCAGCAGCCGAGACCCGGGACTAGCGAATAATGAGCAGTTCTTC. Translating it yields CASSRDPGLANNEQFF.

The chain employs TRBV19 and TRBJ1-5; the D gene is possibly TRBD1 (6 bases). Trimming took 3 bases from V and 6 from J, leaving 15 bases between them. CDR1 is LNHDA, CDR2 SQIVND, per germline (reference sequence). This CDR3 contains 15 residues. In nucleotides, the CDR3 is TGTGCCAGTAGTATTCTAGAGACAGGCTTTCAGCCCCAGCATTTT. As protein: CASSILETGFQPQHF.